Listed here are 6 T cell receptor beta chains from one sample, sequenced in a study of blood T cell repertoires in COVID-19 (dated by TCRdb to 2018 to 2020). Receptor amplification or capture employed the immunoSEQ multiplex PCR assay. This immuneACCESS table, as held by TCRdb, lists in-frame sequences with V and J called but not all clones. Of the missing ones, under half trace to an unresolved V gene in checked studies; the others have no known cause. The table for this sample lists 150,000 to 200,000 clones; approximately 93% of them were counted only once. Approximately 2% of the sample rests with the top ten. Sequencing used peripheral blood. The source is a woman between 55 and 75 years old with COVID-19, enrolled during active disease.

J is TRBJ2-1 and V is TRBV7-3; D perhaps matches TRBD1 (5 bases). Germline-derived CDR1 and CDR2 are SGHTA and FQGTGA. The CDR3 is 13 residues long. Trimming took 5 bases from V and 8 from J, leaving 13 bases between them. CDR3 loop: CASSRGWGDEQFF. The CDR3 coding sequence is TGTGCCAGCAGCCGTGGGTGGGGCGATGAGCAGTTCTTC.

This chain joins TRBV9 and TRBJ2-5; D remains ambiguous. Germline V gene sequence: CDR1 SGDLS, CDR2 YYNGEE. CDR3 length: 15 residues. V was pared by 0 bases and J by 1 base, with 10 bases between. The CDR3 spells CASSVAPQAQETQYF. DNA for the CDR3: TGTGCCAGCAGCGTAGCTCCCCAAGCCCAAGAGACCCAGTACTTC.

The V and J genes are TRBV9 and TRBJ2-1, with D possibly being TRBD1 (5 bases). The CDR3 loop spans 15 amino acids. The V end was cut by 0 bases, the J end by 1 base, with 8 bases between. The germline CDR1 and CDR2 sequences are SGDLS and YYNGEE. The DNA of the CDR3 is TGTGCCAGCAGCGTAGAGGGGAATTCCTACAATGAGCAGTTCTTC. Encoded protein: CASSVEGNSYNEQFF.

This sequence joins TRBV21-1 and TRBJ1-1; the table's D call, TRBD1, has no DNA check behind it. TRBV21-1 has pseudogene status. The length of the CDR3 is 14 residues. CDR3 bases: TGTGCCAGCATATCACAGGGAAGTGACACTGAAGCTTTCTTT. Translation gives CASISQGSDTEAFF.

This rearrangement joins TRBV5-6 to TRBJ1-1; D remains unclear. The CDR3 runs to 13 residues. The germline gives CDR1 SGHDT, CDR2 YYEEEE. The ends were cut back, 2 bases at V and 1 base at J, with 6 bases in the middle. CDR3 loop: CASSFSGNTEAFF. DNA of the CDR3: TGTGCCAGCAGCTTCTCAGGGAACACTGAAGCTTTCTTT.

The gene calls are TRBV14 and TRBJ1-2; D is unclear. Per germline, CDR1 SGHDN and CDR2 FVKESK. The CDR3 covers 14 residues. V lost 4 bases and J 9 bases, leaving 18 bases between the germline ends. The CDR3 bases are TGTGCCAGCAGCCCCTTTACGGTTGTTCATAGCTACACCTTC. Translated, it gives CASSPFTVVHSYTF.